This T cell receptor beta chain derives from a study of cytomegalovirus exposure and HLA in healthy donors. Whole-study results and caveats: Among CMV-associated TCR beta chains, most appeared HLA-restricted in a later analysis. Prior analysis indicated that the majority of TCR beta V segments exhibited productivity approximately 90% or approximately 30% of the time. A later analysis linked a missense DCLRE1C variant to TCR beta V- and J-gene trimming.

About this clone: Antigen specificity is unknown.

Donors in the study were healthy people who gave bone marrow. Losses at the gene ends were 1 base for V and 7 bases for J; bases not matched to a gene: 6. The CDR3 runs to 15 residues. Germline CDR1 LGHNA, CDR2 YSLEER. The PCR contained 60 Vbeta and 13 Jbeta primers. Clones were read by immunoSEQ multiplex PCR, and TCRdb kept only the in-frame ones, dropping some. Among 90,000 to 130,000 clones listed, over 60% were seen once. The sequenced sample consisted of PBMCs. This chain links TRBV4-3 with TRBJ1-4; TRBD1 matches at 7 bases. This TCR came from a man aged 30-40 years in good health and CMV-seropositive. CDR3 sequence reads: CASSQGNRGAEKLFF. The CDR3 DNA reads as TGCGCCAGCAGCCAAGGGAACAGGGGCGCTGAAAAACTGTTTTTT.